Below, 29 T cell receptor beta chains from the same sample are listed, as sequenced in a study of tumor and adjacent non-tumor tissue in lung cancer. TCRbeta libraries were built with three rounds of nested PCR, modified from ARM-PCR. TCRdb independently ran MiXCR on the multiplex PCR reads; one entry per CDR3 protein. The sample consists of over 100,000 distinct CDR3 sequences, around 57% of them appearing once. RNA was extracted from bulk tissue without any cell sorting. This non-tumor lung sample came from over 3 cm beyond the tumor edge. The sample comprised distant non-tumor lung tissue. These receptor sequences come from a man aged 55 to 70 with non-small cell lung cancer.

As concerns this clonotype: This may be a read error: a much more frequent sequence differs by one nucleotide. The CDR3 protein is CSACSGSNQPQHF. The CDR3 bases are TGCAGTGCTTGTTCGGGCTCCAATCAGCCCCAGCATTTT. This rearrangement joins TRBV20-1 to TRBJ1-5; D remains unclear. Germline V gene sequence: CDR1 DFQATT, CDR2 SNEGSKA (reference sequence). The CDR3 has 13 amino acids. The V and J ends lost 5 bases and 3 bases respectively, with 11 bases between them.

This clonotype was seen ten or more times. The rearrangement joins TRBV5-4 to TRBJ2-7; TRBD1 is a possible D gene (6 bases). The germline CDR1 and CDR2 sequences are SGHNT and YYREEE (reference sequence). The CDR3 sequence is 13 residues long. V lost 4 bases to trimming and J lost 3 bases, with 11 bases between them. CDR3 protein: CASSPWGHYEQYF. The CDR3, as DNA: TGTGCCAGCAGCCCCTGGGGACACTACGAGCAGTACTTC.

To note about this clonotype: An end of the junction differs from the germline gene, which may be a read error. The genes are TRBV13 and TRBJ2-1, with a possible D match to TRBD1 (6 bases). The CDR3 length is 18 residues. Germline assignment: CDR1 PRHDT and CDR2 FYEKMQ (reference sequence). CDR3 in DNA: TGTGCCAGCAGCTCTAGCCCCTCAGGGGTTAGCTCCTACAATGAGCAGTTGTTC. Its translation is CASSSSPSGVSSYNEQLF.

This sequence joins TRBV6-5 and TRBJ1-1; 8 nucleotides align to TRBD1. Germline assignment: CDR1 MNHEY and CDR2 SVGAGI. The length of the CDR3 is 14 residues. J lost 9 bases, V lost 5 bases, and 11 bases had no gene match. The CDR3 bases are TGTGCCAGCAGTCAGGACAGGGACAACATGAAAGCTTTCTTT. Protein sequence: CASSQDRDNMKAFF.

V gene TRBV11-2 combines with J gene TRBJ2-1; no clear D gene. The CDR3 length is 17 residues. Germline V lookup: CDR1 SGHAT, CDR2 FQNNGV. V was cut by 1 base and J by 0 bases, with 13 bases left in between. The CDR3 here is CASSLVYRQSSYNEQFF. The CDR3 DNA sequence: TGTGCCAGCAGCTTAGTTTATAGGCAGAGCTCCTACAATGAGCAGTTCTTC.

In the case of this clonotype: Compared with germline, one end of the junction differs, possibly owing to a read error. The J gene is TRBJ2-2, the V gene TRBV6-5; D is perhaps TRBD1 or TRBD2 (5 bases each). Germline V gene sequence: CDR1 MNHEY, CDR2 SVGAGI. CDR3 length: 14 residues. DNA of the CDR3: TGTGCCAGCGGACACGGGACCAACACCAGGGAACTGTTTTTT. Its protein product is CASGHGTNTRELFF.

With regard to this clonotype: This may be a read error: a much more frequent sequence differs by one nucleotide. The J gene is TRBJ1-1, the V gene TRBV29-1; no clear D. The CDR3 totals 12 residues. CDR1 is SQVTM, CDR2 ANQGSEA, per germline. The CDR3 region is CSVDIWNTGAFF. The DNA of the CDR3 is TGCAGCGTAGACATATGGAACACTGGAGCTTTCTTT.

Details on this clonotype: A much larger clone differs from this one at a single base, so this may be a read error. The chain carries TRBV6-6 and TRBJ1-1, with D uncertain. Trimming removed 5 bases at V and 1 base at J, with 11 bases between. CDR1 and CDR2 (germline): MNHNY, SVGAGI (reference sequence). The CDR3 length is 14 residues. CDR3 nucleotides: TGTGCCAGCAGTGGACGTAGTGAGAACACTGAAGCTTTCTTT. Its translation: CASSGRSENTEAFF.

This clonotype was seen only once. A read error may explain this, as a much larger clone is one base away. The chain carries TRBV5-8 and TRBJ2-7; the D gene is possibly TRBD2 (6 bases). Germline-derived CDR1 and CDR2 are SGHTS and YDEGEE. This CDR3 has 14 amino acids. DNA for the CDR3: TGTGCCAGCAGCCGATTGGAGGGCTCCTACAAGCAGTACTTC. Encoded protein: CASSRLEGSYKQYF.

Ten or more counts support this clonotype. The chain couples TRBV6-5 to TRBJ2-1; D unclear. Germline V gives CDR1 MNHEY, CDR2 SVGAGI. The CDR3 is 11 residues long. Trimming cost V 5 bases and J 8 bases, with 7 bases left between them. The CDR3 nucleotides are TGTGCCAGCAGTCGGCTGGATGAGCAGTTCTTC. Its translation: CASSRLDEQFF.

As concerns this clonotype: One end of the junction is discordant with germline, which a read error may explain. The chain carries TRBV5-1 and TRBJ2-1; weak D call: TRBD2 (7 bases). This CDR3 spans 16 amino acids. Germline V gives CDR1 SGHRS, CDR2 YFSETQ. The CDR3 here is CASCLGGASSYNEQFF. The CDR3 coding sequence is TGCGCCAGCTGCTTGGGGGGGGCAAGCTCCTACAATGAGCAGTTCTTC.

Comment on this clonotype: Germline and junction disagree at one end, which may indicate a read error. The rearrangement uses TRBV6-2 or TRBV6-3 and TRBJ1-5; TRBD1 matches 11 bases. CDR3 length: 14 residues. The germline V gene encodes CDR1 MNHEY and CDR2 SVGEGT. CDR3 coding DNA: TGTGCCAACAGTTCACCGGGACAGGGGGTCCTTTCGTATTTT. This gives the protein CANSSPGQGVLSYF.

This clonotype was seen a handful of times. The V gene is TRBV30, the J gene TRBJ2-7; D perhaps matches TRBD2 (6 bases). The CDR3 sequence is 14 residues long. Trimming left V 2 bases short and J 3 bases short, with 14 bases between. CDR1 is GTSNPN, CDR2 SVGIG, per germline (reference sequence). Here the CDR3 DNA reads TGTGCCTGGAGTCCGGGAGCAGGGATCTACGAGCAGTACTTC. Amino acid sequence: CAWSPGAGIYEQYF. Supplemented by reference TRBV30 and TRBJ2-7, the full variable domain reads SQTIHQWPATLVQPVGSPLSLECTVEGTSNPNLYWYRQAAGRGLQLLFYSVGIGQISSEVPQNLSASRPQDRQFILSSKKLLLSDSGFYLCAWSPGAGIYEQYFGPGTRLTVT.

As to this clonotype: This clone may be a read error of a much larger clone one base away. This chain connects TRBV20-1 to TRBJ2-5, with 9 bases lining up with TRBD2. Germline assignment: CDR1 DFQATT and CDR2 SNEGSKA (reference sequence). CDR3 size: 14 residues. CDR3 DNA: TGCAGTGCTAGGGGTGGACTAGCGTCAGAGGCCCAGTACTTC. Encoded protein: CSARGGLASEAQYF.

This clonotype came up many times. V gene TRBV4-2 combines with J gene TRBJ1-1, with 12 nucleotides matching TRBD1. V dropped 0 bases and J dropped 12; count of bases not matched to a gene: 5. CDR3 length: 14 amino acids. CDR1 is LGHNA, CDR2 YNFKEQ, per germline. CDR3 amino acids: CASSQDWGTGGPFF. The CDR3, as DNA: TGTGCCAGCAGCCAAGATTGGGGGACAGGGGGCCCTTTCTTT.

This clonotype was observed at least ten times. V and J are TRBV6-2 or TRBV6-3 and TRBJ1-2; TRBD1 matches 10 bases. V lost 5 bases, J lost 7 bases, and 7 bases stayed unmatched. The CDR3 runs 14 residues. CDR1 and CDR2 (germline): MNHEY, SVGEGT. The DNA for the CDR3 is TGTGCCAGCAGTCTCCGGGACAGGGGTCGTGGCTACACCTTC. Its translation: CASSLRDRGRGYTF.

To note about this clonotype: The junction departs from the called germline gene at one end, perhaps through a read error. The rearrangement links TRBV7-8 to TRBJ2-1; perhaps D is TRBD1 or TRBD2 (5 bases each). The CDR3 contains 13 residues. Germline CDR1 is SGHVS and CDR2 is FQNEAQ. This CDR3 is CVSSPGDRSRQFF. The CDR3 DNA reads TGTGTCAGCAGCCCCGGGGACCGCTCGCGGCAGTTCTTC.

This chain connects TRBV5-1 to TRBJ2-5, with 8 bases matching TRBD2. Trimming cost V 4 bases and J 7 bases; bases outside gene matches: 6. This CDR3 contains 13 residues. Germline CDR1 is SGHRS and CDR2 is YFSETQ. Written as DNA, the CDR3 is TGCGCCAGCAGCCTTAGCGGGGTGGGGACCCAGTACTTC. Amino acids: CASSLSGVGTQYF.

For this clonotype: Since a much larger clone is just one base distant, this may be a read error. V and J are TRBV12-3 or TRBV12-4 and TRBJ2-2; the D is unclear. This CDR3 contains 13 residues. In nucleotides, the CDR3 is TGTGCCAGCAGTCCCACAGTCACCGTGGAGCTGTTTTTT. Translating gives CASSPTVTVELFF.

Concerning this clonotype itself: Given a much more abundant clone one base away, this may be a read error. The chain recombines TRBV20-1 with TRBJ2-3; D is possibly TRBD1 (5 bases). There are 14 residues in the CDR3. Germline-derived CDR1 and CDR2 are DFQATT and SNEGSKA (reference sequence). Trimming removed 1 base from V and 4 bases from J, with 12 bases in between. This CDR3 is CSARGMVRADTQYF. In DNA form, the CDR3 reads TGCAGTGCTAGAGGGATGGTCAGGGCAGATACGCAGTATTTT.

Concerning this clonotype: A much larger clone is a single base away; this may be a read error. The CDR3 DNA reads TGTGCCAGCAGTAAAATTACAGGGGCCGACACTGAAGCTTCCTTT. Translation gives CASSKITGADTEASF. This rearrangement joins TRBV6-1 to TRBJ1-1; the match to TRBD1 covers 7 bases. This CDR3 has 15 residues. Per the germline V gene, CDR1 is MNHNS and CDR2 is SASEGT.

The rearrangement links TRBV20-1 to TRBJ2-1; 9 positions agree with TRBD2. J gave up 0 bases and V 5 bases, and 11 bases lay outside the gene matches. CDR1 DFQATT and CDR2 SNEGSKA come from the germline V gene (reference sequence). There are 17 residues in the CDR3. The CDR3 DNA is TGCAGTGCTGCCGGGACTAGCAGATCGGGCTCCTACAATGAGCAGTTCTTC. It encodes CSAAGTSRSGSYNEQFF.

This clonotype was observed many times. This rearrangement joins TRBV6-6 to TRBJ1-1; a possible D gene is TRBD1 (5 bases). Germline V gene data show CDR1 as MNHNY and CDR2 as SVGAGI (reference sequence). V was clipped by 5 bases and J by 0 bases, with 16 bases between them. The CDR3 covers 16 residues. The CDR3 DNA follows: TGTGCCAGCAGTAAGGGGTGGGGCAACATGAACACTGAAGCTTTCTTT. Translated: CASSKGWGNMNTEAFF.

The chain links TRBV12-3 or TRBV12-4 to TRBJ2-1, with D perhaps TRBD2 (6 bases). This CDR3 has 15 amino acids. V lost 6 bases to trimming and J lost 4 bases, with 16 bases between them. CDR3 DNA sequence: TGTGCCAGCAGGCCCACTAGCTGGGCTTACAATGAGCAGTTCTTC. Translation: CASRPTSWAYNEQFF.

This clonotype was detected only a few times. Being one base from a much bigger clone, this may be a read error. The CDR3 DNA is TGTGCCAGCAGTTATCTTAAGGGGACCCAGTACTTC. Its translation is CASSYLKGTQYF. The gene calls are TRBV12-3 or TRBV12-4 and TRBJ2-5; D ambiguous. The CDR3 covers 12 residues. Trimming removed 4 bases at V and 7 bases at J, with 10 bases between.

Ten or more counts support this clonotype. The V call is TRBV18, the J call TRBJ2-2; 7 positions match TRBD1. Looked up from germline, CDR1 is KGHSH and CDR2 is LQKENI. With 3 bases clipped from V and 0 bases from J, the junction kept 1 base outside the gene matches. There are 15 residues in the CDR3. DNA of the CDR3: TGTGCCAGCTCACCCCAGGGGGCGAACACCGGGGAGCTGTTTTTT. This translates into CASSPQGANTGELFF.

Turning to this clonotype: This clone may be a read error of a much larger clone one base away. The rearrangement links TRBV20-1 to TRBJ2-5, with D perhaps TRBD2 (6 bases). The germline CDR1 and CDR2 sequences are DFQATT and SNEGSKA (reference sequence). The CDR3 spans 13 residues. The DNA of the CDR3 is TGCAGTGTTAGAGCCGCGGGGTTAGAGACCCAGTACTTC. It codes for CSVRAAGLETQYF.

Only one count was recorded for this clonotype. The CDR3 is CVVSVSTGAGTDTQYF. The CDR3 bases are TGTGTCGTCAGTGTATCGACAGGGGCCGGGACAGATACGCAGTATTTT. The V call is TRBV10-3, the J call TRBJ2-3, with TRBD1 identical over 8 bases. Germline-derived CDR1 and CDR2 are ENHRY and SYGVKD. This CDR3 has 16 amino acids.

This clonotype was observed a handful of times. V usage is TRBV7-9 and J usage is TRBJ1-4; D not certain. The CDR3 length is 14 residues. Germline values: CDR1 SEHNR, CDR2 FQNEAQ (reference sequence). Trimming left V 5 bases short and J 7 bases short, with 14 bases between. Here the CDR3 reads CASSLVTDGEKLFF. CDR3 DNA sequence: TGTGCCAGCAGCCTAGTAACAGATGGTGAAAAACTGTTTTTT. The variable domain in full, completed from reference TRBV7-9 and TRBJ1-4, reads DTGVSQNPRHKITKRGQNVTFRCDPISEHNRLYWYRQTLGQGPEFLTYFQNEAQLEKSRLLSDRFSAERPKGSFSTLEIQRTEQGDSAMYLCASSLVTDGEKLFFGSGTQLSVL.